This T cell receptor beta chain was profiled in a study of T cell changes during pregnancy in multiple sclerosis. Sequencing used immunoSEQ multiplex PCR; TCRdb keeps in-frame clones, though not all of them. Here the sample spans more than 35,000 clones, approximately 90% being singletons. The germline V gene has CDR1 SGHRS and CDR2 YFSETQ. Trimming removed 0 bases at V and 2 bases at J, with 9 bases between. CDR3 length: 14 residues. A few counts support this clone. This chain links TRBV5-1 with TRBJ2-7, with D maybe TRBD1 (6 bases). The sample in question was CD8+ T cells from peripheral blood mononuclear cells, obtained in the third trimester of pregnancy. The sequence was obtained from a female donor with multiple sclerosis, enrolled in a pregnancy study. The CDR3 DNA reads as TGCGCCAGCAGCTTGGGGCAGGGGCCCTACGAGCAGTACTTC. Its translation: CASSLGQGPYEQYF. The complete variable domain, with remaining parts taken from reference TRBV5-1 and TRBJ2-7, reads KAGVTQTPRYLIKTRGQQVTLSCSPISGHRSVSWYQQTPGQGLQFLFEYFSETQRNKGNFPGRFSGRQFSNSRSEMNVSTLELGDSALYLCASSLGQGPYEQYFGPGTRLTVT.